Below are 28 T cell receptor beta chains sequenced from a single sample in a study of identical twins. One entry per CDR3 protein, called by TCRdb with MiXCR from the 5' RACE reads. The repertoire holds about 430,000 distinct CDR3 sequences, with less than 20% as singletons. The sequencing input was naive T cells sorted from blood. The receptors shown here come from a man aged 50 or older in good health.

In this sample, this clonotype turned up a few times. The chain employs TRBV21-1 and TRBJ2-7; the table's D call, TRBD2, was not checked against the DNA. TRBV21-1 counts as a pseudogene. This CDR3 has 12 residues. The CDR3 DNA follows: TGTGCCAGCAGGGCCCTCTTTTTTGAGCAGTACTTC. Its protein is CASRALFFEQYF.

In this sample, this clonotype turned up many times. The CDR3 spells CASSLAWTSTDTQYF. CDR3 nucleotides: TGTGCCAGCAGTTTAGCGTGGACCAGCACAGATACGCAGTATTTT. The chain couples TRBV12-3 or TRBV12-4 to TRBJ2-3; D is uncertain. This CDR3 has 15 residues. V was pared by 0 bases and J by 0 bases, with 7 bases between.

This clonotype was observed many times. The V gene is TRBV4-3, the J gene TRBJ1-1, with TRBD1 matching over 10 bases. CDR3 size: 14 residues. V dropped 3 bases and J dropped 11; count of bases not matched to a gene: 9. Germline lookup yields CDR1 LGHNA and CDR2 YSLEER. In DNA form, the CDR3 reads TGCGCCAGCAGCCACCAAGACAGGGGGCGAGGGGCTTTCTTT. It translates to CASSHQDRGRGAFF.

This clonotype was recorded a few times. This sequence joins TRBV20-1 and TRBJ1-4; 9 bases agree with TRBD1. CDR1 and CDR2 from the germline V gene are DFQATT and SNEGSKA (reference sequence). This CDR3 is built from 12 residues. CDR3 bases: TGCGTCCCGGGACAGGGAACTGAAAAACTGTTTTTT. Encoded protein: CVPGQGTEKLFF.

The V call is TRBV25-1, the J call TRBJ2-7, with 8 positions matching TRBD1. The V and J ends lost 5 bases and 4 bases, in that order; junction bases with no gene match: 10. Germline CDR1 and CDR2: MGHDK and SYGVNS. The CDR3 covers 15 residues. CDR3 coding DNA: TGTGCCAGCAGTTTCGGACAGGGTAGCCCGTACGAGCAGTACTTC. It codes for CASSFGQGSPYEQYF.

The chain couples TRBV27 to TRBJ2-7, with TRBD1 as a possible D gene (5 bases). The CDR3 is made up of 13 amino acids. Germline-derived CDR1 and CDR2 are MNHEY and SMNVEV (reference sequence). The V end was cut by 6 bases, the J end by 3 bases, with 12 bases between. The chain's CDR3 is CASSAGYHYEQYF. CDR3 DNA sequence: TGTGCCAGCAGCGCAGGGTACCACTACGAGCAGTACTTC.

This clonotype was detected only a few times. This CDR3 reads CASSLTPWETDTQYF. The DNA of the CDR3 is TGTGCCAGCAGCTTGACCCCCTGGGAAACAGATACGCAGTATTTT. The gene calls are TRBV5-5 and TRBJ2-3; D is unclear. Looked up from germline, CDR1 is SGHKS and CDR2 is YYEKEE (reference sequence). Trimming left V 1 base short and J 3 bases short, with 12 bases between. The CDR3 spans 15 residues.

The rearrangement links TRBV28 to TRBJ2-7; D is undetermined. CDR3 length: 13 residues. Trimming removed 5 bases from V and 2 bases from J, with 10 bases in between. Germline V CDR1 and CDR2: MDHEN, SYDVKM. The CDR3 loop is CASSRPGPYEQYF. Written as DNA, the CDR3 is TGTGCCAGCAGTAGACCCGGACCCTACGAGCAGTACTTC.

The CDR3 loop reads CAISVTGAGANVLTF. The CDR3 bases are TGTGCCATCAGTGTAACAGGGGCCGGGGCCAACGTCCTGACTTTC. The chain employs TRBV10-3 and TRBJ2-6; TRBD1 matches 7 bases. Per the germline V gene, CDR1 is ENHRY and CDR2 is SYGVKD. The CDR3 covers 15 residues. Unmatched junction bases numbered 4, after V lost 4 bases and J lost 4 bases.

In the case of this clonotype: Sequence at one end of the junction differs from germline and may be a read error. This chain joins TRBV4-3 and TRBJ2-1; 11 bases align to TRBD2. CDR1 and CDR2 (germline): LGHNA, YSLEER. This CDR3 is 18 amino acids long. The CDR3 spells CANSQGTISGRAYNEQFF. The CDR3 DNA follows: TGCGCCAACAGCCAAGGAACAATTAGCGGGAGGGCCTACAATGAGCAGTTCTTC.

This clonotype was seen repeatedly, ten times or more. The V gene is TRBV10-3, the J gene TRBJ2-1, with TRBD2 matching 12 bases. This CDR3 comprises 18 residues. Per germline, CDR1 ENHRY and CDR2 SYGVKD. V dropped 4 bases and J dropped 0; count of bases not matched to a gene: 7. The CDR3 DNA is TGTGCCATCAGTGGTTTGTCTAGCGGGGGGGGCTCCTACAATGAGCAGTTCTTC. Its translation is CAISGLSSGGGSYNEQFF.

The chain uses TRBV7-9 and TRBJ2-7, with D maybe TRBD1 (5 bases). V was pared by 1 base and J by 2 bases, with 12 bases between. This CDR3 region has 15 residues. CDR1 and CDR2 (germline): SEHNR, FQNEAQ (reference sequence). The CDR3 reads CASSLDRHVTYEQYF. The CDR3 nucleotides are TGTGCCAGCAGCTTAGACAGGCATGTAACCTACGAGCAGTACTTC. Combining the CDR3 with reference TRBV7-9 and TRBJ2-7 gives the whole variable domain DTGVSQNPRHKITKRGQNVTFRCDPISEHNRLYWYRQTLGQGPEFLTYFQNEAQLEKSRLLSDRFSAERPKGSFSTLEIQRTEQGDSAMYLCASSLDRHVTYEQYFGPGTRLTVT.

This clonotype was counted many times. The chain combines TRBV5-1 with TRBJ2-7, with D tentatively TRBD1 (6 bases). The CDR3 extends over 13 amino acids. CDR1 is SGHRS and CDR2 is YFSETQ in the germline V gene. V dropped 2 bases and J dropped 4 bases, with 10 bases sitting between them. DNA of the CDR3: TGCGCCAGCAGCTTCCGGGACACATACGAGCAGTACTTC. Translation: CASSFRDTYEQYF.

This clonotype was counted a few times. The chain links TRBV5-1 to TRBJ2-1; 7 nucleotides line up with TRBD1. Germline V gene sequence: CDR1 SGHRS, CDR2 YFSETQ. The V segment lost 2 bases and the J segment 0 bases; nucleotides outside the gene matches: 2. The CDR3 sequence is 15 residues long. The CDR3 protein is CASSFGQVSYNEQFF. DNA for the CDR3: TGCGCCAGCAGCTTCGGACAGGTCTCCTACAATGAGCAGTTCTTC.

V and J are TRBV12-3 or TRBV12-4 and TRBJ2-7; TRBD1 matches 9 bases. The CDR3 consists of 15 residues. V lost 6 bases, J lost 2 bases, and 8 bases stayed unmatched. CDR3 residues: CASRPTGTGTYEQYF. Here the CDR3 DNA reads TGTGCCAGCAGACCAACCGGGACAGGGACCTACGAGCAGTACTTC.

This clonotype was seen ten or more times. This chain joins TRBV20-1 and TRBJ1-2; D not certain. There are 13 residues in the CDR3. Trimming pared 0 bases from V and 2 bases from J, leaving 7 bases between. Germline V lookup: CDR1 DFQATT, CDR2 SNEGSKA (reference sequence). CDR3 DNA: TGCAGTGCTAGAGATGTCCTAAACTATGGCTACACCTTC. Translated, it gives CSARDVLNYGYTF.

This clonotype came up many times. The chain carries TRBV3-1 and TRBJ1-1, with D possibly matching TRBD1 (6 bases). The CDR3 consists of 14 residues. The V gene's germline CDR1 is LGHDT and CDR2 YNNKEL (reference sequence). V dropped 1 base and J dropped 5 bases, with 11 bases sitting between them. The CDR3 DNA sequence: TGTGCCAGCAGCCAAGTTAAACAGGGAACTGAAGCTTTCTTT. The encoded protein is CASSQVKQGTEAFF.

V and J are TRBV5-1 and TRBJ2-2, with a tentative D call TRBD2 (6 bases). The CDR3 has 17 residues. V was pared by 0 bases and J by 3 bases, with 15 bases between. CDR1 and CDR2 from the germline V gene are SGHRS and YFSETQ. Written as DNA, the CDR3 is TGCGCCAGCAGCTTGGCCATCGGGGGATACGACACCGGGGAGCTGTTTTTT. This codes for CASSLAIGGYDTGELFF.

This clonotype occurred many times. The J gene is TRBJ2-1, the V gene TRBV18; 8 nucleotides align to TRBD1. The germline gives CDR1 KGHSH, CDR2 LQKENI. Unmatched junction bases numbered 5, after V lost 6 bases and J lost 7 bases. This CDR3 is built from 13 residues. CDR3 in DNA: TGTGCCAGCTCCGGACAGGGTAGAAATGAGCAGTTCTTC. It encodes CASSGQGRNEQFF.

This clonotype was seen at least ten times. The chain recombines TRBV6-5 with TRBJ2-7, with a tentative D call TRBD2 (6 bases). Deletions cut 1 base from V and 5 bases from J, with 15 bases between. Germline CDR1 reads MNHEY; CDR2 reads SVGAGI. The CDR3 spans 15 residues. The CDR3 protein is CASSYWGGFTHEQYF. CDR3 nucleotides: TGTGCCAGCAGTTACTGGGGAGGATTTACGCACGAGCAGTACTTC.

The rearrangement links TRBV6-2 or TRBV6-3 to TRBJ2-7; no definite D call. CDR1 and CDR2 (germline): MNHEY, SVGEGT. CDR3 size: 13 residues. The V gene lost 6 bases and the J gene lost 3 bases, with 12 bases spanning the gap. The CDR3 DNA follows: TGTGCCAGCAGCCCCAGTTTACTCTACGAGCAGTACTTC. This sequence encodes CASSPSLLYEQYF.

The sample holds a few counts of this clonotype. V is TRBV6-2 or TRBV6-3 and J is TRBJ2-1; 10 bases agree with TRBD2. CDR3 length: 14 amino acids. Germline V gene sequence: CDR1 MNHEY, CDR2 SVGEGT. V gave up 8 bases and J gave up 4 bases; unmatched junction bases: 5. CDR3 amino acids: CASLAGGAYNEQFF. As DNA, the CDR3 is TGTGCCAGCTTAGCGGGAGGAGCGTACAATGAGCAGTTCTTC.

For the CDR3, the DNA is TGTGCCAGCAGCTCCAATAATCAAGAGACCCAGTACTTC. Translation: CASSSNNQETQYF. This chain links TRBV13 with TRBJ2-5; no definite D call. The CDR3 sequence is 13 residues long. CDR1 is PRHDT, CDR2 FYEKMQ, per germline (reference sequence). Trimming left V 4 bases short and J 2 bases short, with 8 bases between.

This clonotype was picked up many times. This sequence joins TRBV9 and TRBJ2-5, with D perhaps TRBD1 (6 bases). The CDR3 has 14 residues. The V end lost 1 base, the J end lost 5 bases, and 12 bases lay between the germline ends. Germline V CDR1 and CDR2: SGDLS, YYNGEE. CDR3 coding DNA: TGTGCCAGCAGCGTACAGGGGTTTCGCGAGACCCAGTACTTC. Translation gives CASSVQGFRETQYF. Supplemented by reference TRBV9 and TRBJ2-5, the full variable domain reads DSGVTQTPKHLITATGQRVTLRCSPRSGDLSVYWYQQSLDQGLQFLIQYYNGEERAKGNILERFSAQQFPDLHSELNLSSLELGDSALYFCASSVQGFRETQYFGPGTRLLVL.

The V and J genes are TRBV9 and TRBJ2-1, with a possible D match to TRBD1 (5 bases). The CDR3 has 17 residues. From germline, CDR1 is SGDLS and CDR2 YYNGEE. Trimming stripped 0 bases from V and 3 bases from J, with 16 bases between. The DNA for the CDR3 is TGTGCCAGCAGCGTAGAAGGGGCCCCTAAGGGCTACAATGAGCAGTTCTTC. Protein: CASSVEGAPKGYNEQFF.

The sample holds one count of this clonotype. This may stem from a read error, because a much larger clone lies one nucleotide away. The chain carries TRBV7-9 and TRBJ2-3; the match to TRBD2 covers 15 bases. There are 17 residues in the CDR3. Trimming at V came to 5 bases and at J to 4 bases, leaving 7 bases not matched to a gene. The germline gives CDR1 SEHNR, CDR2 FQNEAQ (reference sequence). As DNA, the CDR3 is TGTGCCAGCAGCCAAGGACTAGCGGGAGGGCTCGCAGATACGCAGTATTTT. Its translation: CASSQGLAGGLADTQYF.

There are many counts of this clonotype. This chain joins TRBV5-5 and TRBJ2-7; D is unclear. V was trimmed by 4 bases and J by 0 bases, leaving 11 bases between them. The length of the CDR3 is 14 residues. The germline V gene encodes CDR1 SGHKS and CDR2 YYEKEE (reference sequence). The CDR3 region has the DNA TGTGCCAGCAGCGACACACGCGGCTCCTACGAGCAGTACTTC. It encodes CASSDTRGSYEQYF.

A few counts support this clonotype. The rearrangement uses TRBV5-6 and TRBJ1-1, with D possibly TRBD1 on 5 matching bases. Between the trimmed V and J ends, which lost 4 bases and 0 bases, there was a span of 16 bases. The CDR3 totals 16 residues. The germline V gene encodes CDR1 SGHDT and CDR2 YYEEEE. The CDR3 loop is CASSPRDGGLNTEAFF. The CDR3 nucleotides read TGTGCCAGCAGCCCCCGGGACGGAGGGTTGAACACTGAAGCTTTCTTT.